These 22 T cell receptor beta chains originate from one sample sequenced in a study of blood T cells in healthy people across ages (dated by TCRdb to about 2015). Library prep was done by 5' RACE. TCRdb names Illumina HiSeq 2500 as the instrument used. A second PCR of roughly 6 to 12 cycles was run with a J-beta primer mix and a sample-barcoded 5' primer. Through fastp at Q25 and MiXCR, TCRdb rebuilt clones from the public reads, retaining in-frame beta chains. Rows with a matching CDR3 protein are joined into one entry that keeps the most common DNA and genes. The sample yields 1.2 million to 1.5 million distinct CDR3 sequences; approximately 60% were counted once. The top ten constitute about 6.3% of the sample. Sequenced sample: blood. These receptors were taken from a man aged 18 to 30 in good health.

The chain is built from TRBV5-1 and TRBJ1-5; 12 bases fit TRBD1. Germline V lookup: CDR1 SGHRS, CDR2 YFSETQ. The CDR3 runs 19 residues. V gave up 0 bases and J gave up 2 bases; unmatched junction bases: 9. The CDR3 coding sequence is TGCGCCAGCAGCTTGGGACCGGGACAGGGGGCCCACGGCAATCAGCCCCAGCATTTT. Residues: CASSLGPGQGAHGNQPQHF.

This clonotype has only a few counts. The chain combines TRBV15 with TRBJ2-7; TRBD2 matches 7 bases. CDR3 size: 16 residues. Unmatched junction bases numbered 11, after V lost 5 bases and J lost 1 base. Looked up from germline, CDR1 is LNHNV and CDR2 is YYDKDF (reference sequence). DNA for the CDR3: TGTGCCACCAGCGCCCGGGGGGAGTGGGTTTCCTACGAGCAGTACTTC. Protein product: CATSARGEWVSYEQYF.

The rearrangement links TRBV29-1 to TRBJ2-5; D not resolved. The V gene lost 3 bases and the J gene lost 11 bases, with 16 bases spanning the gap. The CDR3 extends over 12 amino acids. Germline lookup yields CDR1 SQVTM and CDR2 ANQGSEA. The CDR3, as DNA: TGCAGCGTTGAGTTGAAAGGCAATGAGCAGTACTTC. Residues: CSVELKGNEQYF.

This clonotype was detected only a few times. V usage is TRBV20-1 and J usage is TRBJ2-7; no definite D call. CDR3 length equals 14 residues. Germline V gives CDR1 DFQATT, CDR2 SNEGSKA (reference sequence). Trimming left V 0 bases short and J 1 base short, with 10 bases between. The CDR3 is CSARDHQESYEQYF. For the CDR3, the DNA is TGCAGTGCTAGAGATCACCAGGAGTCCTACGAGCAGTACTTC.

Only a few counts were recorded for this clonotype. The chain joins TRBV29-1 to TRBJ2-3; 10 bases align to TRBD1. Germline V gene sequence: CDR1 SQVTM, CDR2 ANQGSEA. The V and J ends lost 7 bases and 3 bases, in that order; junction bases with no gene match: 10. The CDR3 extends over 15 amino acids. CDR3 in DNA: TGCAGCGCCTCAAATCCGGGACAGGGGACAGATACGCAGTATTTT. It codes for CSASNPGQGTDTQYF.

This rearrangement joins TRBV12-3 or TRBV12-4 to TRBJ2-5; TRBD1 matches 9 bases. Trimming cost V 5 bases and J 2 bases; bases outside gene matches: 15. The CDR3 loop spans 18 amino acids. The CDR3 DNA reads TGTGCCAGCAGTCCACCGGGACAGGGTTTTGGAGGACAAGAGACCCAGTACTTC. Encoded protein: CASSPPGQGFGGQETQYF.

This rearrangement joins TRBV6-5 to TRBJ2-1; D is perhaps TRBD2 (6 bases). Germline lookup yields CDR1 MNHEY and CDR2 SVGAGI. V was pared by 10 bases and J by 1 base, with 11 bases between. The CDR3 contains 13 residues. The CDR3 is CATNRGSYNEQFF. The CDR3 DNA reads TGTGCCACCAATCGGGGGTCCTACAATGAGCAGTTCTTC.

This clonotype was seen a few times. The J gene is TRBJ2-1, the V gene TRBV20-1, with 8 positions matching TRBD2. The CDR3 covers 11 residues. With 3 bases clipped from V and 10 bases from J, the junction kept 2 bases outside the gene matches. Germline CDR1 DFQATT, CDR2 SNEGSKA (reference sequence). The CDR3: CSARASGEQFF. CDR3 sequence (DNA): TGCAGTGCTAGGGCTAGCGGGGAGCAGTTCTTC.

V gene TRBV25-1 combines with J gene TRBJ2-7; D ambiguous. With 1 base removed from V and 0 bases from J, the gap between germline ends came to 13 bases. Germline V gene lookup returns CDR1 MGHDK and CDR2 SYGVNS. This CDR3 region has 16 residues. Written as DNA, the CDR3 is TGTGCCAGCAGTGAATCCCATTCGGAAAGCTCCTACGAGCAGTACTTC. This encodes CASSESHSESSYEQYF.

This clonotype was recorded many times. CDR3 amino acids: CASSLLGAYEQYF. CDR3 nucleotide sequence: TGTGCCAGCAGCTTACTGGGAGCCTACGAGCAGTACTTC. The chain uses TRBV27 and TRBJ2-7; D possibly corresponds to TRBD2 (5 bases). Trimming left V 6 bases short and J 2 bases short, with 11 bases between. The CDR3 is 13 amino acids. Germline assignment: CDR1 MNHEY and CDR2 SMNVEV (reference sequence).

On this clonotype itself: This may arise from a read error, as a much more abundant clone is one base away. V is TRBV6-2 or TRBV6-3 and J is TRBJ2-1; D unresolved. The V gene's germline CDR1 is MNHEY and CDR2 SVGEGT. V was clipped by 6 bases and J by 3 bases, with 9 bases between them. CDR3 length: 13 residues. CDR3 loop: CASRLDLYNEQFF. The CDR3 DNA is TGTGCCAGCAGATTAGACCTCTACAATGAGCAGTTCTTC.

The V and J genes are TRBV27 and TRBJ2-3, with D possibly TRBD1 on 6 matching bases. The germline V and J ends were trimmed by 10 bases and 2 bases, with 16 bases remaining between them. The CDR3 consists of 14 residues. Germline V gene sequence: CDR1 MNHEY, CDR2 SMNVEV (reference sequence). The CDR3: CATTRGGLTDTQYF. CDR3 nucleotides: TGTGCCACCACGAGAGGGGGTCTCACAGATACGCAGTATTTT.

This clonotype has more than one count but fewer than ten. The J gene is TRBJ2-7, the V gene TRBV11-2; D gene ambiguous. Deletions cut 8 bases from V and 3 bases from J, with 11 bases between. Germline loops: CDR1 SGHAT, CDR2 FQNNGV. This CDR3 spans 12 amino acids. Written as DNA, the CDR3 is TGTGCCAGCTCCCAGGCAGACTACGAGCAGTACTTC. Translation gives CASSQADYEQYF.

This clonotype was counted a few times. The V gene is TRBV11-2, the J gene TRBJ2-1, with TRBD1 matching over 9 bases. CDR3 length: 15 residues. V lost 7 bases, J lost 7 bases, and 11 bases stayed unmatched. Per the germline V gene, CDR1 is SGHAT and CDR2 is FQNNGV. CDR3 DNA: TGTGCCAGCACCAAGGGACAGGGTAATAGAAATGAGCAGTTCTTC. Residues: CASTKGQGNRNEQFF. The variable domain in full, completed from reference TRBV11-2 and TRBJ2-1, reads EAGVAQSPRYKIIEKRQSVAFWCNPISGHATLYWYQQILGQGPKLLIQFQNNGVVDDSQLPKDRFSAERLKGVDSTLKIQPAKLEDSAVYLCASTKGQGNRNEQFFGPGTRLTVL.

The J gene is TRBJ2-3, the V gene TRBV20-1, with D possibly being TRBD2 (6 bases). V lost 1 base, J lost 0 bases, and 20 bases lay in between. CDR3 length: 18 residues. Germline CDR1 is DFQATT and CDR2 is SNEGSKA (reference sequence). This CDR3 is CSARVGGPIPVSTDTQYF. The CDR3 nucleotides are TGCAGTGCTAGAGTGGGGGGACCAATACCAGTTAGCACAGATACGCAGTATTTT.

CDR3 residues: CAISVQSAYEQYF. In DNA, the CDR3 is TGTGCCATCAGTGTTCAGTCAGCCTACGAGCAGTACTTC. The chain employs TRBV10-3 and TRBJ2-7, with D unclear. The length of the CDR3 is 13 residues. V dropped 4 bases and J dropped 2 bases, with 9 bases sitting between them. The germline CDR1 and CDR2 sequences are ENHRY and SYGVKD.

The CDR3 region has the DNA TGTGCCAGCGGGCCGACAGGGAGCCCTCAGCCCCAGCATTTT. Its protein is CASGPTGSPQPQHF. J is TRBJ1-5 and V is TRBV6-1; TRBD1 aligns across 7 bases. Per the germline V gene, CDR1 is MNHNS and CDR2 is SASEGT. The CDR3 is 14 amino acids. The junction had 10 bases not matched to a gene; V was cut back by 8 bases and J by 6 bases.

CDR3 sequence: CASRYPIDREAFF. CDR3 DNA: TGTGCCAGCAGATACCCGATCGACCGAGAAGCTTTCTTT. This chain joins TRBV2 and TRBJ1-1; unclear D gene. Germline CDR1 and CDR2: SNHLY and FYNNEI. V lost 6 bases, J lost 8 bases, and 16 bases lay in between. The CDR3 consists of 13 residues.

In DNA form, the CDR3 reads TGTGCCAGCAGTTACATTCAGGCAGGGACCTACGAGCAGTACTTC. As protein: CASSYIQAGTYEQYF. This sequence joins TRBV6-2 or TRBV6-3 and TRBJ2-1, with D possibly matching TRBD1 (5 bases). The end of the DNA aligns better with TRBJ2-7, so the J call may be wrong. Germline V lookup: CDR1 MNHEY, CDR2 SVGEGT. The CDR3 runs 15 residues.

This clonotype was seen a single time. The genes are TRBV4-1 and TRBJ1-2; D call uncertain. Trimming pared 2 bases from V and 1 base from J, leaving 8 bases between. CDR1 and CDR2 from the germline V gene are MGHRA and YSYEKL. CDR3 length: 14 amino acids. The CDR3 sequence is CASSQHDLNYGYTF. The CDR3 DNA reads TGCGCCAGCAGCCAACATGATCTTAACTATGGCTACACCTTC.

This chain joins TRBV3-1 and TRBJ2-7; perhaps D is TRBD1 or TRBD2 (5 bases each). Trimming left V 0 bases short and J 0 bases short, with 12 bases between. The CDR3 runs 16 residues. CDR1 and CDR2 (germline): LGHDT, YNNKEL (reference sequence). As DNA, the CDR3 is TGTGCCAGCAGCCAAGAGTCCGGGACCAGCTCCTACGAGCAGTACTTC. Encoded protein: CASSQESGTSSYEQYF.

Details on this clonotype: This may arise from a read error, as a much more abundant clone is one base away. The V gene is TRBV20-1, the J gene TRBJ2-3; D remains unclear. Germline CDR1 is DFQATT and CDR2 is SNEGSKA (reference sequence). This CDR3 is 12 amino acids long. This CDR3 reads CIAKGFADTQYF. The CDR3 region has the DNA TGCATTGCTAAAGGTTTCGCAGATACGCAGTATTTT.